One sample yielded the 8 T cell receptor beta chains listed below, sequenced in a study of cytomegalovirus exposure and HLA in healthy donors. 60 Vbeta and 13 Jbeta primers were used in PCR. The repertoire was sequenced with immunoSEQ multiplex PCR; TCRdb's copy has only in-frame clones and lacks some. The data show some 84,000 clones, just under 80% seen once. Sequenced: PBMCs. Receptors originate from a male donor in good health and CMV-seropositive.

The chain employs TRBV15 and TRBJ2-7, with TRBD1 matching over 8 bases. CDR3 size: 17 residues. The J segment lost 2 bases and the V segment lost 0 bases, leaving 9 bases of the junction unmatched. CDR1 is LNHNV, CDR2 YYDKDF, per germline (reference sequence). The CDR3 loop is CATSRELYRDRTYEQYF. In DNA, the CDR3 is TGTGCCACCAGCAGAGAACTATACCGGGACAGGACCTACGAGCAGTACTTC.

This rearrangement joins TRBV7-9 to TRBJ1-1; possibly TRBD1 for D (6 bases). Germline values: CDR1 SEHNR, CDR2 FQNEAQ (reference sequence). The CDR3 extends over 15 amino acids. Trimming took 6 bases from V and 6 from J, leaving 20 bases between them. CDR3 residues: CASSIAGTNGAEAFF. CDR3 DNA sequence: TGTGCCAGCAGTATCGCTGGGACAAACGGGGCTGAAGCTTTCTTT.

This clone was found once. The chain carries TRBV7-9 and TRBJ2-3; D is undetermined. This CDR3 has 12 residues. Trimming took off 5 bases at V and 4 bases at J, with 7 bases between the two ends. Germline V gene data show CDR1 as SEHNR and CDR2 as FQNEAQ (reference sequence). CDR3 in DNA: TGTGCCAGCAGCCCCGCGGCAGATACGCAGTATTTT. As protein: CASSPAADTQYF.

The chain carries TRBV6-1 and TRBJ2-1; 7 bases line up with TRBD1. Germline CDR1 is MNHNS and CDR2 is SASEGT. The CDR3 sequence is 15 residues long. J lost 0 bases, V lost 7 bases, and 6 bases had no gene match. The CDR3 is CASNADRASYNEQFF. The CDR3 coding sequence is TGTGCCAGCAACGCTGACAGGGCCTCCTACAATGAGCAGTTCTTC.

The chain joins TRBV5-1 to TRBJ2-7, with 7 nucleotides matching TRBD2. This CDR3 spans 14 amino acids. Germline CDR1 reads SGHRS; CDR2 reads YFSETQ. Trimming cost V 0 bases and J 2 bases; bases outside gene matches: 2. CDR3 residues: CASSLEGGTYEQYF. For the CDR3, the DNA is TGCGCCAGCAGCTTGGAGGGAGGGACCTACGAGCAGTACTTC.

This clone was seen just once. V gene TRBV20-1 combines with J gene TRBJ1-1; the D is unclear. The germline V gene encodes CDR1 DFQATT and CDR2 SNEGSKA (reference sequence). The CDR3 has 9 residues. In nucleotides, the CDR3 is TGCAGCGAGACTGATAAAGCTTTCTTT. Protein product: CSETDKAFF.

Remarks on this clone: One end of the junction is discordant with germline, which a read error may explain. CDR3 nucleotides: TGTGCCAGCAGGGAATGGGGGGAAGTAGAGACCCAGTACTTC. Translation gives CASREWGEVETQYF. The genes are TRBV25-1 and TRBJ2-5; the D gene is possibly TRBD2 (6 bases). This CDR3 comprises 14 residues. CDR1 MGHDK and CDR2 SYGVNS come from the germline V gene.

The rearrangement links TRBV5-1 to TRBJ2-3, with TRBD1 identical over 11 bases. This CDR3 is built from 16 residues. Germline lookup yields CDR1 SGHRS and CDR2 YFSETQ. With V trimmed by 4 bases and J by 3 bases, 7 bases remained unmatched. CDR3 sequence (DNA): TGCGCCAGCAGCATCGGGACAGGGGGGATGACAGATACGCAGTATTTT. Translation gives CASSIGTGGMTDTQYF.